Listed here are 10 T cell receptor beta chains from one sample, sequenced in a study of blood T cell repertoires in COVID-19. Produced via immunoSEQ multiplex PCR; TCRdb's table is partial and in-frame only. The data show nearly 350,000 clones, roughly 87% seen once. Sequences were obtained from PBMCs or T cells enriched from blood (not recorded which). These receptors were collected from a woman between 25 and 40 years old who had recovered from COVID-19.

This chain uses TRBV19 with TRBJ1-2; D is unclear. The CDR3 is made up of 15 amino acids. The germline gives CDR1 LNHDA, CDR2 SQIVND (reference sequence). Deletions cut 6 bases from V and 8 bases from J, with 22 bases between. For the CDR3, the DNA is TGTGCCAGTAGGGTCGCGGCTACTCAACTATTAGGCTACACCTTC. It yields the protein CASRVAATQLLGYTF. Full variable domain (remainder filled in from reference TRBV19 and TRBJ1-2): DGGITQSPKYLFRKEGQNVTLSCEQNLNHDAMYWYRQDPGQGLRLIYYSQIVNDFQKGDIAEGYSVSREKKESFPLTVTSAQKNPTAFYLCASRVAATQLLGYTFGSGTRLTVV.

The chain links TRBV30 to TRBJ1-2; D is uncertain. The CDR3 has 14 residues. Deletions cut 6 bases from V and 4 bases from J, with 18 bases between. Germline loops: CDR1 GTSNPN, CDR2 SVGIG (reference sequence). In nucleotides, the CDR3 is TGTGCCTGCCTCGCGAGGAAGGCTTTCTATGGCTACACCTTC. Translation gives CACLARKAFYGYTF.

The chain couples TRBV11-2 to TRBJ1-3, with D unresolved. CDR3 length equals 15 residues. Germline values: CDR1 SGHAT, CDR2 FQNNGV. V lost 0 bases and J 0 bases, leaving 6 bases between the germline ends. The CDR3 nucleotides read TGTGCCAGCAGCTTAGACCCGGTCTCTGGAAACACCATATATTTT. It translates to CASSLDPVSGNTIYF. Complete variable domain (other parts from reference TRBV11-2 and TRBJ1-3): EAGVAQSPRYKIIEKRQSVAFWCNPISGHATLYWYQQILGQGPKLLIQFQNNGVVDDSQLPKDRFSAERLKGVDSTLKIQPAKLEDSAVYLCASSLDPVSGNTIYFGEGSWLTVV.

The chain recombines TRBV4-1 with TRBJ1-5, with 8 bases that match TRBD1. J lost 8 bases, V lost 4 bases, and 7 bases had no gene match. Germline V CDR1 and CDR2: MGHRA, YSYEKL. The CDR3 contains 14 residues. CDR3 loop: CASSPTGAFKPQHF. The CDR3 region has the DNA TGCGCCAGCAGCCCGACAGGGGCATTTAAGCCCCAGCATTTT.

The CDR3 DNA sequence: TGTGCCAGCAGTGATCAACAGGGGTCAGGCGGCGGCTACACCTTC. This translates into CASSDQQGSGGGYTF. The chain joins TRBV2 to TRBJ1-2; 7 positions agree with TRBD1. Germline trimming cut 3 bases from V and 8 bases from J; bases unmatched to any gene: 12. The CDR3 runs to 15 residues. Germline CDR1 and CDR2: SNHLY and FYNNEI. Full variable domain (rest looked up from reference TRBV2 and TRBJ1-2): EPEVTQTPSHQVTQMGQEVILRCVPISNHLYFYWYRQILGQKVEFLVSFYNNEISEKSEIFDDQFSVERPDGSNFTLKIRSTKLEDSAMYFCASSDQQGSGGGYTFGSGTRLTVV.

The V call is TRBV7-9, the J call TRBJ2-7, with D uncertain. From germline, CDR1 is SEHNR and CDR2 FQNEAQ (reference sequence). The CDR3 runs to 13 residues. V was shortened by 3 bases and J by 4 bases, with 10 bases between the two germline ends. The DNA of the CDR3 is TGTGCCAGCAGCTTGACACCCTCTTACGAGCAGTACTTC. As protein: CASSLTPSYEQYF.

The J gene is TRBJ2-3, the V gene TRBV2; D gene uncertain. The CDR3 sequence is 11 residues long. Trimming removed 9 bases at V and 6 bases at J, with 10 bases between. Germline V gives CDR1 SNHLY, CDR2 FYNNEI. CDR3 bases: TGTGCCAGTCGAGGTGGGGATACGCAGTATTTT. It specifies CASRGGDTQYF.

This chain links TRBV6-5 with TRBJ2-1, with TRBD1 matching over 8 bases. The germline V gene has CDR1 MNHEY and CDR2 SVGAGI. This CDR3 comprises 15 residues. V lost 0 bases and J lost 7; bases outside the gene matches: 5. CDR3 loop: CASSYSRTGYNEQFF. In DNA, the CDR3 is TGTGCCAGCAGTTACTCGCGGACAGGGTATAATGAGCAGTTCTTC.

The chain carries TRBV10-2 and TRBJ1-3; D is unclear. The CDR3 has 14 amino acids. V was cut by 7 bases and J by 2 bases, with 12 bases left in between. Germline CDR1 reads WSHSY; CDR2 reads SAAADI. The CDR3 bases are TGCGCCAGCATAGATGCAAATACTGGAAACACCATATATTTT. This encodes CASIDANTGNTIYF.

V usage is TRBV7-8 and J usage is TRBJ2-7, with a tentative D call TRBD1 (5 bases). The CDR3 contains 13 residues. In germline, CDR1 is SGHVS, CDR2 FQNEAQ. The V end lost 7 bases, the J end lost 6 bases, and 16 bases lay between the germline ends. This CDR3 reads CASTQSRAGEQYF. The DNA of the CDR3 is TGTGCCAGCACCCAATCCAGGGCAGGCGAGCAGTACTTC.